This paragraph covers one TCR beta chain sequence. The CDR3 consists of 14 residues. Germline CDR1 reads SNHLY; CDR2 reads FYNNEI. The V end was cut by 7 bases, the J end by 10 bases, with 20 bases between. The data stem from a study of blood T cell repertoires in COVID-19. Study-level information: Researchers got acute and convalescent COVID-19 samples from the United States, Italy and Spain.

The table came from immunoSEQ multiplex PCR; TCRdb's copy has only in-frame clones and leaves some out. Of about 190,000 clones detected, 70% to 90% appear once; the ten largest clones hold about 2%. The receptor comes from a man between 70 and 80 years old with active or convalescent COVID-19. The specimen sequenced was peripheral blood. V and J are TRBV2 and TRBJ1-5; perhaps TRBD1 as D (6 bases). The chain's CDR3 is CASKGGKRAGPQHF. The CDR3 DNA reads TGTGCCAGCAAGGGGGGGAAGCGGGCTGGACCCCAGCATTTT.